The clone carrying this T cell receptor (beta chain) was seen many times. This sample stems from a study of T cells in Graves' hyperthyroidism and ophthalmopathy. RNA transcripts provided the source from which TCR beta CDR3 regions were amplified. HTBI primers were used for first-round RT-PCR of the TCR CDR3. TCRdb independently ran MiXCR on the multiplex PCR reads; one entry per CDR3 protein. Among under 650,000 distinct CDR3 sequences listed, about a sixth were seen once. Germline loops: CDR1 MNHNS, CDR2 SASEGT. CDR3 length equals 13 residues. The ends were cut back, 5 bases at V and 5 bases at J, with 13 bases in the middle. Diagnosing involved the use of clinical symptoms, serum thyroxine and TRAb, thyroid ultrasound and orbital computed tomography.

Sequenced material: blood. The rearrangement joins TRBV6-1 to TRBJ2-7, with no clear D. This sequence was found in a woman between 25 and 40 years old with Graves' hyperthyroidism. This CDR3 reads CASSWKYRHEQYF. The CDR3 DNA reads TGTGCCAGCAGTTGGAAGTATCGCCACGAGCAGTACTTC.